This TCR beta chain was recorded in a study of blood T cell repertoires in COVID-19 (dated by TCRdb to the early 2020s). Background on the whole study: Collaborator samples came from the United States, Italy and Spain and covered acute and convalescent phases of COVID-19. The material from the prospective study consisted of cDNA or gDNA derived from T cells, B-cell-depleted T cells, or PBMCs. Deeply sampled blood TCRbeta repertoires from subjects exposed to, actively infected with, or recovered from COVID-19 were included in the dataset. The repertoires were made available in a free public database intended to serve as a resource for research on the immune response to SARS-CoV-2. Samples were obtained from the ongoing ImmuneRACE study (first 160 participants) and from roughly 1,300 subjects provided by 6 global collaborators. Nearly every sample came with metadata listing a de-identified subject ID, COVID-19 status, age in years and sex. Where available, HLA class I and class II types were taken from metadata supplied by the sample provider and were not determined by assay-based typing. Study-wide conclusions, independent of this receptor: The quantity of clinical and demographic metadata differed by source and by participant and was supplied without curation.

Trimming takes 4 bases off V and 6 bases off J; junction bases not matched to a gene: 10. Taken from the germline V gene (reference sequence), the CDR1 and CDR2 loops are LGHDT and YNNKEL. Spanning cysteine to phenylalanine, the CDR3 consists of 15 amino acids. Just CDR3 DNA is preserved here, 45 bases in frame from base 1. The collaborating institutions used their own protocols to collect whole blood in K2EDTA tubes. Collaborator samples were shipped for TCRbeta analysis as frozen whole blood, isolated PBMCs, or DNA extracted from either sample type. With respect to this clone: Its antigen remains undetermined. No clone much larger than this one lies a single base away; base qualities are absent.

The immunoSEQ Assay, a bias-controlled multiplex PCR, was used to amplify TCRbeta CDR3 regions from genomic DNA. The original pipeline was this. Nucleated cell counts per sample were estimated from amplification of reference gene primers within the assay. To quantify the absolute abundance of each unique TCRbeta CDR3 rearrangement, sequence reads were collapsed and filtered. For each sample, productive Simpson clonality was calculated as the square root of Simpson's diversity index across productive rearrangements. TCRdb stores this immuneACCESS table with in-frame sequences only. Part of the clones is absent; in the studies checked, under half of the shortfall reflects unresolved V genes, and no reason is known for the rest. V, J and clone size are taken as reported in that table, and D and trimming were inferred from the DNA itself. The sample contains under 100,000 clones, almost 95% of them found a single time. The biggest ten clones account for under 7.5% of the sample.

The TCR originated in a woman aged 55 to 70 with active COVID-19. The sample taken for sequencing was peripheral blood. The chain employs TRBV3-1 (or the pseudogene TRBV3-2) and TRBJ2-7, with 9 bases in between that match TRBD1. The DNA reads as follows: TGTGCCAGCAGCCTTGCAGGACAGGGGAGGGTCGAGCAGTACTTC. It translates to CASSLAGQGRVEQYF.